This T cell receptor (beta chain) derives from a study of T cell changes during pregnancy in multiple sclerosis (dated by TCRdb to the late 2010s). For context, the study as a whole: The study examined how the T cell repertoire changed over the course of pregnancy in women with multiple sclerosis.

Points on this clone: This receptor's antigen is unknown. Within one base of it there is no much larger clone, and no base qualities were kept.

Library preparation was by the immunoSEQ multiplex PCR assay. The table comes from immuneACCESS by way of TCRdb, which keeps in-frame sequences with V and J called. Part of the clones is missing from these tables; in studies checked, under half for an unresolved V gene and the rest for unknown reasons. This sample comprises tens of thousands of clones, more than 85% of them detected only once. About 0.91% of the sample is taken by the ten largest. The V and J ends are trimmed by 8 bases and 0 bases, leaving 15 bases between them. The CDR3, from cysteine to phenylalanine, totals 15 residues. The only DNA kept is the CDR3, 45 bases in frame from the first base. Taken from the germline V gene, the CDR1 and CDR2 loops are MNHEY and SVGAGI.

This TCR was recovered from a female donor with multiple sclerosis, enrolled in a pregnancy study. The sample in question was peripheral blood, obtained before pregnancy. This chain is built from TRBV6-5 and TRBJ2-3, with a tentative D gene TRBD1 over 7 matching bases. Here the CDR3 is given as CASADREVSTDTQYF. DNA sequence: TGTGCCAGCGCCGACAGGGAGGTTAGCACAGATACGCAGTATTTT.